This TCR beta chain was obtained from a study of OX40 agonist ivuxolimab in advanced cancers. On the study more broadly: Ivuxolimab, which is an agonistic anti-OX40 (CD134) antibody, was administered to the patients. One hepatocellular carcinoma and a couple of cutaneous melanoma patients partially responded.

Study conclusions and caveats: Dose levels from 0.1 to 3.0 mg/kg saw CD4+ and CD8+ blood T cells expand clonally by week 6. Determination of antigen specificity was not performed for the expanded peripheral T cells.

V was shortened by 3 bases and J by 4 bases, with 10 bases between the two germline ends. CDR1 SGHNT and CDR2 YYREEE come from the germline V gene (reference sequence). This CDR3 contains 14 residues. As regards this clone: The antigen is unknown.

Assay: immunoSEQ multiplex PCR; the TCRdb copy retains only in-frame clones and omits some. Of roughly 80,000 clones detected, about nine tenths appear once; the ten largest clones hold around 0.31%. Material: CD4+ or CD8+ T cells sorted from blood, obtained in a trial of the OX40 agonist ivuxolimab. J is TRBJ1-4 and V is TRBV5-4; possibly TRBD1 for D (5 bases). The sequence was collected from an adult with an advanced solid tumor such as melanoma, head and neck, liver or kidney cancer. DNA for the CDR3: TGTGCCAGCAGCTCTGACAGCCGTAATGAAAAACTGTTTTTT. Protein: CASSSDSRNEKLFF.